The entry that follows covers one T cell receptor (beta chain) sequence. The table came from immunoSEQ multiplex PCR; TCRdb's copy has only in-frame clones and leaves some out. The data hold about 170,000 clones, with over 80% observed a single time. The sample comes from a study of blood T cell repertoires in COVID-19. Study-level background: Sites across the United States, Italy and Spain contributed samples from acute and convalescent COVID-19. The cDNA or gDNA used as material had been derived from T cells, B-cell-depleted T cells, or PBMCs.

CDR3 length: 12 amino acids. The germline CDR1 and CDR2 sequences are MDHEN and SYDVKM. V lost 6 bases to trimming and J lost 12 bases, with 17 bases between them. The genes are TRBV28 and TRBJ1-1; no clear D. Sequencing used peripheral blood. The origin of this receptor is a woman aged 60-75 years with acute or convalescent COVID-19. CDR3 sequence reads: CASSANGGKSFF. The CDR3 region has the DNA TGTGCCAGCAGCGCCAACGGCGGGAAATCTTTCTTT.